This T cell receptor (beta chain) derives from a study of blood T cells in healthy people across ages. About this clonotype: The antigen is not known.

The ends were cut back, 0 bases at V and 0 bases at J, with 8 bases in the middle. The CDR3 consists of 15 residues. Per germline, CDR1 MNHNS and CDR2 SASEGT. Study-wide points: Leaving the PBMCs unsorted stopped any conclusive comparison of naive versus antigen-experienced cells.

For the second PCR, which ran for about 7 to 11 cycles, a sample-barcoded 5' primer and a J-beta primer mix were used. TCRdb independently ran MiXCR on the 5' RACE reads; one entry per CDR3 protein. The repertoire holds roughly 1,800,000 distinct CDR3 sequences, with 49% as singletons. The specimen was blood. The receptor comes from a middle-aged woman in good health. The rearrangement links TRBV6-1 to TRBJ2-5; D is undetermined. Written as DNA, the CDR3 is TGTGCCAGCAGTGAAGCGCCACGGAACCAAGAGACCCAGTACTTC. Translated, it gives CASSEAPRNQETQYF.